Listed below are T cell receptor beta chains from one sample, sequenced in a study of regulatory T cells in long-lasting Graves disease. TCRdb itself ran the multiplex PCR reads through MiXCR, one entry per CDR3 protein. This sample has fewer than 450,000 distinct CDR3 sequences, with about 15% found just once. The same data also went into a second study, on T cells in Graves' hyperthyroidism and ophthalmopathy.

Sequences were derived from peripheral blood mononuclear cells (PBMCs), sampled at new diagnosis, from a patient treated with antithyroid drugs. These receptors originate from a woman aged 40 to 49 with Graves disease. The CDR3 runs from the conserved cysteine through the conserved F or W. The D gene is left open where the match is weak. Some rows have no size entry. The others give once, few or many, or a class for an expanded clone.

length	size	D	J	V	DNA	CDR3
15	once	.	TRBJ2-2	TRBV5-1	TGTGCCAGCAGCCCCCGGGGTGTTACGACCGGGGAGCTGTTTTTT	CASSPRGVTTGELFF
14	few	.	TRBJ1-4	TRBV20-1	TGCAGTGCTAGAGACCGTATTTTCAATGAAAAACTGTTTTTT	CSARDRIFNEKLFF
16	many	.	TRBJ1-2	TRBV6-1	TGTGCCAGCAGTCCCCTTAAATGGGTGTGGATTCGTGGCTACACCTTC	CASSPLKWVWIRGYTF
14	many	.	TRBJ2-5	TRBV11-3	TGTGCCAGCAGCTTAGGAGACAGGCAAGAGACCCAGTACTTC	CASSLGDRQETQYF
16	many	TRBD2	TRBJ2-1	TRBV6-1	TGTGCCAGCAGCTTTCCGACTAGCGGGATTGGTGATGAGCAGTTCTTC	CASSFPTSGIGDEQFF
16	many	TRBD2	TRBJ2-2	TRBV12-5	TGTGCTAGTGGTTTATCACTAGCGGGGCTCACCGGGGAGCTGTTTTTT	CASGLSLAGLTGELFF
13	many	.	TRBJ2-7	TRBV27	TGTGCCAGCAGTTTATCGGCGACTTACGAGCAGTACTTC	CASSLSATYEQYF
17	many	TRBD2	TRBJ2-2	TRBV12-3/TRBV12-4	TGTGCCAGCAGTTTAGACTGGACTAGCGGGAGATCCGGGGAGCTGTTTTTT	CASSLDWTSGRSGELFF
14	many	TRBD1	TRBJ1-1	TRBV18	TGTGCCAGCTCACAGTGGGACAGTGGGACTGAAGCTTTCTTT	CASSQWDSGTEAFF
18	few	.	TRBJ2-3	TRBV15	TGTGCCACCAGCAGAACGATCGGGACGTTTACTAGCACAGATACGCAGTATTTT	CATSRTIGTFTSTDTQYF
13	many	TRBD1	TRBJ1-1	TRBV20-1	TGCAGTGCTCAGGGGGACGAGAACACTGAAGCTTTCTTT	CSAQGDENTEAFF
16	.	.	TRBJ2-6	TRBV10-3	TGTGCCATCAGTGACAGGGTGATTGATGGGGCCAACGTCCTGACTTTC	CAISDRVIDGANVLTF
15	few	TRBD1	TRBJ2-1	TRBV6-1	TGTGCCAGCAGTGAAGGGACAGGGGAGTACAATGAGCAGTTCTTC	CASSEGTGEYNEQFF
15	many	TRBD1	TRBJ2-5	TRBV10-1	TGCGCCAGCAGTACTCTACAGGGGGCCCGGGAGACCCAGTACTTC	CASSTLQGARETQYF
16	few	.	TRBJ2-2	TRBV5-8	TGTGCCAGCAGCTTGGACTTACGGAGGTACACCGGGGAGCTGTTTTTT	CASSLDLRRYTGELFF
16	few	TRBD1	TRBJ2-2	TRBV20-1	TGCAGTGCTAGATCCACAGGGGACAGGAACACCGGGGAGCTGTTTTTT	CSARSTGDRNTGELFF
12	many	.	TRBJ2-7	TRBV6-2/TRBV6-3	TGTGCCAGCAGTTACCCCGATCCCGAGCAGTACTTC	CASSYPDPEQYF
14	many	TRBD1	TRBJ1-1	TRBV18	TGTGCCAGCTCACTACAGGGGGCGAACACTGAAGCTTTCTTT	CASSLQGANTEAFF
16	many	TRBD2	TRBJ2-1	TRBV19	TGTGCCAGTAGTATAGATCGGCGGGAGCGTTGGGGTGAGCAGTTCTTC	CASSIDRRERWGEQFF
14	many	.	TRBJ2-7	TRBV18	TGTGCCAGCAGCCCCCCCTCCGGCTCCTACGAGCAGTACTTC	CASSPPSGSYEQYF